The TCR beta chain described here comes from a study of blood T cell repertoires in COVID-19. Study as a whole: Material from acute and convalescent COVID-19 was sourced from the United States, Italy and Spain. Nucleic acid was either cDNA or gDNA, and it came from T cells, B-cell-depleted T cells, or PBMCs.

This clone was counted a few times. Followed longitudinally, the Seattle patients had been enrolled during active infection. The CDR3 has 13 residues. The germline V gene has CDR1 MDHEN and CDR2 SYDVKM. V was trimmed by 8 bases and J by 5 bases, leaving 15 bases between them. How the authors handled the data: For nucleated cells, counts were estimated from reference gene primer amplification. Assay used: immunoSEQ multiplex PCR; TCRdb lists only in-frame clones, some missing. The D gene and trimming were derived from the DNA, and the V and J assignments and clone size from that table. The data contain 250,000 to 300,000 clones, less than 90% of them singletons.

This TCR came from a young woman with COVID-19, enrolled during active disease. Sequencing was performed on peripheral blood. The V call is TRBV28, the J call TRBJ1-2, with D perhaps TRBD1 (6 bases). CDR3 region: CASRGQRFYGYTF. CDR3 nucleotide sequence: TGTGCCAGCCGCGGACAGAGATTTTATGGCTACACCTTC.